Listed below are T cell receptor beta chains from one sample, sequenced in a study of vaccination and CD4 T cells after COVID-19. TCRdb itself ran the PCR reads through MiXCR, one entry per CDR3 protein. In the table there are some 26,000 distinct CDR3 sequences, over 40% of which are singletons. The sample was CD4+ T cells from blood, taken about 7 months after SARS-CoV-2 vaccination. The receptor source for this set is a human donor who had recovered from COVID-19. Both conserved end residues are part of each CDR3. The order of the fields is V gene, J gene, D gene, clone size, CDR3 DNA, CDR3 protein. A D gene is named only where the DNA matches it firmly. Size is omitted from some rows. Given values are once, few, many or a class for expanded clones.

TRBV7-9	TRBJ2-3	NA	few	TGTGCGCGGGCAGGGGGGTCAGATACGCAGTATTTT	CARAGGSDTQYF
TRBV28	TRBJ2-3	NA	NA	TGTGCCAGCAGTTTTGGGAGAACCTTCACAGATACGCAGTATTTT	CASSFGRTFTDTQYF
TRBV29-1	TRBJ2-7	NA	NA	TGCAGCGTTTCGGCTCAGGGCTCCAACGAGCAGTACTTC	CSVSAQGSNEQYF
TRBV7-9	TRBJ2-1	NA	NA	TGTGCCAGCAGCCCTCCTAGGGACAATGAGCAGTTCTTC	CASSPPRDNEQFF
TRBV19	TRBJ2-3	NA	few	TGTGCCAGTAGTATTGGCAGACTCCACACAGATACGCAGTATTTT	CASSIGRLHTDTQYF
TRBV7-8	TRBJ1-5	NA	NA	TGTGCCAGCAGTAGTTCGGCAGGTGGTGGGAATCAGCCCCAGCATTTT	CASSSSAGGGNQPQHF
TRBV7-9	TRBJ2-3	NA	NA	TGTGCCAGCAGCTTAGGGCCAATCAAAGATACGCAGTATTTT	CASSLGPIKDTQYF
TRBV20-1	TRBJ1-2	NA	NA	TGCAGTGCTAGAGATACGGCCGAGGCCTATGGCTACACCTTC	CSARDTAEAYGYTF
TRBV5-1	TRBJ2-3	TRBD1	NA	TGCGCCAGCAGCGACGAAATAGGACAGGGCACAGATACGCAGTATTTT	CASSDEIGQGTDTQYF
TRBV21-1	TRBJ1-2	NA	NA	TGTGCCAGCGCCCCGGGACAGGGAGTCTATGGCTACACCTTC	CASAPGQGVYGYTF
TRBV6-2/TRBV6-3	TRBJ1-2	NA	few	TGTGCCAGCAGACCTTCCGGGGTCCCTGGCTACACCTTC	CASRPSGVPGYTF
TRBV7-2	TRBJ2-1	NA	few	TGTGCCAGCAGCGGTATGCGAGGCTCATACAATGAGCAGTTCTTC	CASSGMRGSYNEQFF
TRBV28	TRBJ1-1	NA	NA	TGTGCCAGCAGTCCCCCCACAGGAATGAACACTGAAGCTTTCTTT	CASSPPTGMNTEAFF
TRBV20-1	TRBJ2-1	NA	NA	TGCAGTGCCCCTTACAATGAGCAGTTCTTC	CSAPYNEQFF
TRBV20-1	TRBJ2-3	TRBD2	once	TGCAGTGCCCGCGACATGGCTAGCGGACCCACAGATACGCAGTATTTT	CSARDMASGPTDTQYF
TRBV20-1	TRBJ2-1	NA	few	TGCAGTGCTATTCAGGGGATGGATGAGCAGTTCTTC	CSAIQGMDEQFF
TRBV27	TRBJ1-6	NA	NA	TGTGCCAGCAGTAAGGACAGACTCCCCTCCTATAATTCACCCCTCCACTTT	CASSKDRLPSYNSPLHF
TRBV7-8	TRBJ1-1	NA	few	TGTGCCAGCAGCCAAACCCACAAACCGAACACTGAAGCTTTCTTT	CASSQTHKPNTEAFF
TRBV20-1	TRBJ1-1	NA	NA	TGCAGTGCTAGAGATGCCCTAGACAGTTACACTGAAGCTTTCTTT	CSARDALDSYTEAFF
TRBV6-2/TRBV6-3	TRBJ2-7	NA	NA	TGTGCCAGCAGTTATATGGGCGGGAAATACGAGCAGTACTTC	CASSYMGGKYEQYF
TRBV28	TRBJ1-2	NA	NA	TGTGCCAGCAGTTCCCAACCGAACTTTGGGGATGGCTACACCTTC	CASSSQPNFGDGYTF
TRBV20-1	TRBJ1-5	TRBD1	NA	TGCAGCCTACAGGGGGCAGGGGAGCCCCAGCATTTT	CSLQGAGEPQHF
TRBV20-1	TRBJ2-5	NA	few	TGCAGTGCTAGAGATCTATTGTTAGCCCAAGAGACCCAGTACTTC	CSARDLLLAQETQYF
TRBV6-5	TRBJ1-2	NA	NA	TGTGCCAGCAGTTACGACCGCCTCCGGTTTGGCTACACCTTC	CASSYDRLRFGYTF
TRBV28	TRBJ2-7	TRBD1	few	TGTGCCAGCAGTCCGGACAGGGGCTACGAGCAGTACTTC	CASSPDRGYEQYF
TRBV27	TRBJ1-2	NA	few	TGTGCCAGCAGTTTCACGGGGGCTGGTTATGGCTACACCTTC	CASSFTGAGYGYTF
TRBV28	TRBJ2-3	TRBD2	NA	TGTGCCAGCAGTTTTCTGCGGGAGGGCCAAAGCACAGATACGCAGTATTTT	CASSFLREGQSTDTQYF
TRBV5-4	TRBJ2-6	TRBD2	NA	TGTGCCAGCAGCGTGGGGGGACTAGCGGGAGTGGCTGGGGCCAACGTCCTGACTTTC	CASSVGGLAGVAGANVLTF
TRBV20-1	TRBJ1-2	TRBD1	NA	TGCAGTGCTAGAGGGGACAGGGCCGGAGAGGGCTACACCTTC	CSARGDRAGEGYTF
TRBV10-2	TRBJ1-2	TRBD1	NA	TGCGCCAGCAGTAGGCAGGGGGACTATGGCTACACCTTC	CASSRQGDYGYTF
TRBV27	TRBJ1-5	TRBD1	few	TGTGCCAGCAGTTCCCAGCGACAGGGGAAGGGAAGGCAGCCCCAGCATTTT	CASSSQRQGKGRQPQHF
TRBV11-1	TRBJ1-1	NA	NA	TGTGCCAGCAGCTTAGGCCCAGAGTACACTGAAGCTTTCTTT	CASSLGPEYTEAFF
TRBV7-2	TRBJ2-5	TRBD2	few	TGTGCCAGCAGCCCGACCGTCTTGACTAGCGGGAGAGAGACCCAGTACTTC	CASSPTVLTSGRETQYF